This T cell receptor (beta chain) was found in a study of blood T cell repertoires in COVID-19. Overall study: The United States, Italy and Spain were the sources of the acute and convalescent COVID-19 samples. Sources were T cells, B-cell-depleted T cells, or PBMCs; the material itself was cDNA or gDNA.

While infection was still active, Seattle patients were enrolled and then followed longitudinally. As processed by the authors: Estimation of nucleated cell counts relied on the amplification of reference gene primers. This table comes from immunoSEQ multiplex PCR, and its TCRdb copy is limited to in-frame clones, with some not included. The V and J calls and the clone size are those of that table, but D and trimming were determined from the DNA. The repertoire includes roughly 400,000 clones, roughly 86% of them detected once, and 2.3% sits in the top ten. CDR3 length: 13 amino acids. Germline CDR1 is LNHDA and CDR2 is SQIVND (reference sequence). Trimming removed 6 bases from V and 2 bases from J, with 11 bases in between.

The specimen sequenced was peripheral blood. The TCR comes from a woman in her fifties or sixties with COVID-19, enrolled during active disease. The genes are TRBV19 and TRBJ2-7, with a weak D call TRBD2 (5 bases). CDR3 residues: CASSRPGTYEQYF. In DNA, the CDR3 is TGTGCCAGTAGCCGCCCGGGGACCTACGAGCAGTACTTC.